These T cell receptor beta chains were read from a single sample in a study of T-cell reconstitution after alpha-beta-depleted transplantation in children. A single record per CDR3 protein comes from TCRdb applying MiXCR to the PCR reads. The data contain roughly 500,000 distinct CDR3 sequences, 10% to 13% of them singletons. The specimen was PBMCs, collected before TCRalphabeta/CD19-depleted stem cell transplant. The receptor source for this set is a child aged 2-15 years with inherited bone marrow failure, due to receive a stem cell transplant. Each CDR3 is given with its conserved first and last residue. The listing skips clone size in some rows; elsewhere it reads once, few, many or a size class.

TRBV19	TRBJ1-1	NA	CASSMLLVGHTEAFF
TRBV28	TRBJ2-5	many	CASSFAGFLETQYF
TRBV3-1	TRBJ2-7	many	CASSQGGYEQYF
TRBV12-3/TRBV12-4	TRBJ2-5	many	CASSLIRQETQYF
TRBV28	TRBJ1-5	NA	CASSLDEDQPQHF
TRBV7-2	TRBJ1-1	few	CASSLSGTGRTEAFF
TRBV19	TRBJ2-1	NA	CASSPSAGAFENEQFF
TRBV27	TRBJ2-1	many	CASSSGTTYNEQFF
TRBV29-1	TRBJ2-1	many	CSALTGYNEQFF
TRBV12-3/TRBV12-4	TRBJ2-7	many	CASSEAPLYEQYF
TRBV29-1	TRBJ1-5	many	CSAWGGASNQPQHF
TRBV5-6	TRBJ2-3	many	CASSSRLAGGWGTDTQYF
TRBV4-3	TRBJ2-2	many	CASSEREGTGELFF
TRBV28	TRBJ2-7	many	CASQVPGQIYEQYF
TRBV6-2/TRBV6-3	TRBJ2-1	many	CDWGEQFF
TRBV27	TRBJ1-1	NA	CASSPSRGETNTEAFF
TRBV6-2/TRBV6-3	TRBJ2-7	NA	CASSYAPPGYYEQYF
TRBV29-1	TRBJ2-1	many	CSVGTSGRLEQFF
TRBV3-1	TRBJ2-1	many	CASSQLSGLAGHEQFF
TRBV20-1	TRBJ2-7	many	CSARQGASEQYF
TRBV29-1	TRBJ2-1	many	CSVEEGVDRVPDNEQFF
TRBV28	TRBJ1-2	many	CASSWPGQGNGYTF
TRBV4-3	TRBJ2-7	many	CASSQDGDRSYEQYF
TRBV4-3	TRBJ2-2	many	CASSQDLGRAGGELFF
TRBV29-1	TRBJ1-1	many	CSVIQGALNTEAFF
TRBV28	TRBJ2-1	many	CDSSLCGTACYNEQFF
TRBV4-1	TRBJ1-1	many	CASSRTGERRLF
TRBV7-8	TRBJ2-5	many	CASSLRPSGRAVLETQYF
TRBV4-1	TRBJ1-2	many	CASSLQEPRRSNYGYTF
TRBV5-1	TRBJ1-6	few	CASSYGPGTQDNSPLHF
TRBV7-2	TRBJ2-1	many	CASSPRVGPAMFF
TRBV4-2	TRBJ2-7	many	CASSQDLLRQLYEQYF